The rows below give T cell receptor beta chains drawn from one sample of a study of regulatory T cells in long-lasting Graves disease. MiXCR, run by TCRdb on the multiplex PCR reads, gives a single entry per CDR3 protein. The sample lists about 470,000 distinct CDR3 sequences; less than 25% were seen once. The sample consisted of peripheral blood mononuclear cells (PBMCs), taken when the disease was refractory, from a patient treated with antithyroid drugs. The receptors were sampled from a female donor with Graves disease. Each CDR3 is given with its conserved first and last residue. D genes are given only for firm matches. Expanded clones are given a class, and other clones once, few, many or no size at all.

d_call	j_call	cdr3_length	v_call	clone_size	cdr3_aa	cdr3_nt
.	TRBJ1-5	15	TRBV4-3	.	CASSQQSGGNQPQHF	TGCGCCAGCAGCCAACAATCAGGGGGCAATCAGCCCCAGCATTTT
.	TRBJ1-6	14	TRBV6-1	few	CASSPLGSGSPLHF	TGTGCCAGCAGCCCCTTAGGGTCGGGTTCACCCCTCCACTTT
TRBD1	TRBJ2-7	15	TRBV6-2/TRBV6-3	few	CASSARTGGEGEQYF	TGTGCCAGCAGTGCCCGGACAGGGGGTGAAGGAGAGCAGTACTTC
.	TRBJ2-7	14	TRBV12-3/TRBV12-4	many	CASSVDSKDYEQYF	TGTGCCAGCAGCGTAGACAGCAAAGACTACGAGCAGTACTTC
.	TRBJ2-2	14	TRBV2	many	CASSVRVNTGELFF	TGTGCCAGCAGCGTGAGAGTTAACACCGGGGAGCTGTTTTTT
.	TRBJ1-2	13	TRBV2	many	CASSELRQPGYTF	TGTGCCAGCAGTGAGCTCCGCCAGCCGGGCTACACCTTC
.	TRBJ1-1	14	TRBV27	many	CASSPVGVGTEAFF	TGTGCCAGCAGTCCCGTCGGGGTTGGCACTGAAGCTTTCTTT
TRBD1	TRBJ2-1	15	TRBV2	few	CASSGTGVSYNEQFF	TGTGCCAGCAGCGGTACAGGGGTTTCCTACAATGAGCAGTTCTTC
TRBD2	TRBJ2-7	15	TRBV12-3/TRBV12-4	many	CASSPIAGLIYEQYF	TGTGCCAGCAGTCCTATAGCGGGACTAATCTACGAGCAGTACTTC
.	TRBJ1-2	11	TRBV5-1	.	CASSWGGRISF	TGCGCCAGCAGCTGGGGAGGGCGGATCTCCTTC
.	TRBJ2-5	16	TRBV5-1	few	CASSLVLARFGATQYF	TGCGCCAGCAGCTTGGTACTAGCCAGGTTTGGCGCGACCCAGTACTTC
.	TRBJ2-7	14	TRBV5-1	many	CASSSREPSYEQYF	TGCGCCAGCAGCTCCCGGGAGCCCTCCTACGAGCAGTACTTC
TRBD1	TRBJ2-5	13	TRBV28	many	CASSWDRKETQYF	TGTGCCAGCAGTTGGGACAGAAAAGAGACCCAGTACTTC
.	TRBJ2-7	14	TRBV7-2	many	CASSYRTNSYEQYF	TGTGCCAGCAGCTATAGGACAAATTCCTACGAGCAGTACTTC
.	TRBJ1-2	12	TRBV28	many	CASSSQSYGYTF	TGTGCCAGCAGTTCACAGTCCTATGGCTACACCTTC
TRBD1	TRBJ2-1	16	TRBV12-3/TRBV12-4	.	CASSLTASGTGNEQFF	TGTGCCAGCAGTCTCACAGCCTCCGGGACAGGGAATGAGCAGTTCTTC
TRBD1	TRBJ2-6	17	TRBV27	many	CASSRQGALSGANVLTF	TGTGCCAGCAGTCGACAGGGGGCACTTTCTGGGGCCAACGTCCTGACTTTC
.	TRBJ1-1	13	TRBV19	many	CASSISLNTEAFF	TGTGCCAGCAGCATCTCCCTGAACACTGAAGCTTTCTTT
.	TRBJ2-5	12	TRBV10-3	.	CATSRQEETQYF	TGTGCCACGTCAAGACAGGAAGAGACCCAGTACTTC
.	TRBJ1-1	19	TRBV6-5	many	CASSYSRQRGDQMNTEAFF	TGTGCCAGCAGTTACTCACGGCAACGGGGGGACCAAATGAACACTGAAGCTTTCTTT
.	TRBJ2-7	14	TRBV10-3	.	CAITPNRDGYEQYF	TGTGCCATCACCCCGAACCGGGACGGCTACGAGCAGTACTTC
.	TRBJ1-4	15	TRBV5-1	many	CASSLAPGVGEKLFF	TGCGCCAGCAGCTTGGCTCCAGGGGTGGGTGAAAAACTGTTTTTT
.	TRBJ2-2	17	TRBV28	.	CASSHLLLDTFTGELFF	TGTGCCAGCAGTCATCTTTTACTAGATACCTTCACCGGGGAGCTGTTTTTT
.	TRBJ2-2	16	TRBV18	.	CASSPPSIRGGGELFF	TGTGCCAGCTCACCGCCCTCCATTCGCGGCGGCGGGGAGCTGTTTTTT
TRBD2	TRBJ2-4	13	TRBV6-1	many	CASSTGLVGIQYF	TGTGCCAGCAGCACCGGACTAGTTGGCATTCAGTACTTC
.	TRBJ2-1	12	TRBV6-5	.	CASSYGSREQFF	TGTGCCAGCAGTTACGGCTCACGAGAGCAGTTCTTC
.	TRBJ2-7	14	TRBV6-2/TRBV6-3	.	CASSFPPTGYEQYF	TGTGCCAGCAGTTTCCCCCCAACCGGCTACGAGCAGTACTTC
TRBD1	TRBJ2-5	12	TRBV20-1	few	CSAYRGEETQYF	TGCAGTGCTTACAGGGGGGAAGAGACCCAGTACTTC
.	TRBJ2-5	15	TRBV14	.	CASSAGPQVLETQYF	TGTGCCAGCAGCGCAGGGCCCCAGGTCCTAGAGACCCAGTACTTC
.	TRBJ2-4	14	TRBV2	many	CASSEADRLYIQYF	TGTGCCAGCAGTGAAGCCGACAGGTTGTACATTCAGTACTTC
.	TRBJ2-7	14	TRBV27	many	CASSLSDGKHEQYF	TGTGCCAGCAGTTTATCAGACGGGAAACACGAGCAGTACTTC
.	TRBJ2-2	14	TRBV19	.	CASSMLGRTGELFF	TGTGCCAGTAGTATGTTGGGACGCACCGGGGAGCTGTTTTTT
TRBD1	TRBJ2-2	16	TRBV18	.	CASSRKGQPVTGELFF	TGTGCCAGCTCCAGAAAGGGACAGCCTGTGACCGGGGAGCTGTTTTTT
TRBD1	TRBJ2-2	15	TRBV6-1	.	CASTVGQGVVGELFF	TGTGCCAGCACGGTCGGACAGGGGGTAGTCGGGGAGCTGTTTTTT
TRBD2	TRBJ2-5	15	TRBV25-1	few	CASTTSGRALETQYF	TGTGCCAGCACGACTAGCGGGAGGGCCCTCGAGACCCAGTACTTC
TRBD1	TRBJ1-2	17	TRBV6-2/TRBV6-3	.	CASRRPGQGQIGYGYTF	TGTGCCAGCAGGAGACCGGGACAGGGCCAAATAGGATATGGCTACACCTTC
.	TRBJ2-4	13	TRBV20-1	.	CSASGDSKNIQYF	TGCAGTGCCAGTGGTGACAGCAAAAACATTCAGTACTTC
TRBD2	TRBJ2-1	15	TRBV24-1	few	CATSDPGGAGEEQFF	TGTGCCACCAGTGATCCCGGGGGGGCGGGAGAGGAGCAGTTCTTC
.	TRBJ2-7	13	TRBV7-3	many	CASSLYKAYEQYF	TGTGCCAGCAGCTTATATAAGGCCTACGAGCAGTACTTC
.	TRBJ1-1	13	TRBV14	few	CASSQSSGSVAFF	TGTGCCAGCAGCCAATCGTCCGGGAGCGTCGCTTTCTTT
.	TRBJ1-6	15	TRBV9	few	CASSVEGQGWSPLHF	TGTGCCAGCAGCGTAGAAGGGCAGGGGTGGTCACCCCTCCACTTT